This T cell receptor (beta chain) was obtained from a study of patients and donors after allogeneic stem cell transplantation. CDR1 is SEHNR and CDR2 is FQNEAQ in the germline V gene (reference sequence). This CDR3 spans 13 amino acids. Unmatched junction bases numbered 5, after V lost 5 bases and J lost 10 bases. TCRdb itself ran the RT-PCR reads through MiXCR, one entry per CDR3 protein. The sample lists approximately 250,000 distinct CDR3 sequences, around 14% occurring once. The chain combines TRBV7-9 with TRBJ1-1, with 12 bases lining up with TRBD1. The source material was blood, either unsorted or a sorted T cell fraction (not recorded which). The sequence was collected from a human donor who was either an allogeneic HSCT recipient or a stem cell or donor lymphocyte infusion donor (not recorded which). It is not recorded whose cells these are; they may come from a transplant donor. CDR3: CASSLGQGARAFF. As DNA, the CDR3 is TGTGCCAGCAGCCTGGGACAGGGGGCTCGAGCTTTCTTT.